Below, 2 T cell receptor beta chains from the same sample are listed, as sequenced in a study of B cell selection in AIRE deficiency. Sorting defined conventional CD4 T cells as CD4+CD127+. Assay: immunoSEQ multiplex PCR; the TCRdb copy retains only in-frame clones and omits some. The sample holds about 25,000 clones, about 95% seen once. The sample comprised CD4+CD127+ conventional T cells sorted from PBMCs. These receptors were obtained from a human donor in good health.

The chain couples TRBV6-1 to TRBJ2-7; D possibly uses TRBD1 or TRBD2 (5 bases each). The germline CDR1 and CDR2 sequences are MNHNS and SASEGT. This CDR3 comprises 13 residues. Between the trimmed V and J ends, which lost 6 bases and 9 bases, there was a span of 18 bases. CDR3 protein: CASRAGTDFAQYF. The CDR3 DNA follows: TGTGCCAGCAGGGCTGGGACGGACTTCGCGCAGTACTTC.

CDR3 in DNA: TGTGCCATCAGCGAGACAGGGGGCGCCAACTATGGCTACACCTTC. This translates into CAISETGGANYGYTF. The chain joins TRBV10-3 to TRBJ1-2; 10 bases fit TRBD1. V shed 6 bases, J shed 2 bases, and the junction held 6 bases outside the gene matches. Germline V lookup: CDR1 ENHRY, CDR2 SYGVKD. The CDR3 totals 15 residues.